The rows below give T cell receptor beta chains drawn from one sample of a study of control samples from healthy donors and cancer patients. Only in-frame clones appear in the TCRdb table, and some are missing; sequencing was by immunoSEQ multiplex PCR. Among 350,000 to 450,000 clones listed, roughly 90% were seen once. Sequencing input: PBMCs. The receptors originated from a man aged 35 to 55 with head and neck cancer. Both conserved end residues are trimmed from each CDR3.

>TRBV7-2|TRBJ2-5
ASSLGGGQETQY
>TRBV24-1|TRBJ2-3
ATSDPYPRDPTFRTDTQY
>TRBV7-2|TRBJ2-2
ASSLSVGTGYPGELF
>TRBV6-1|TRBJ1-6
ASSEVLMPDLADSPLH
>TRBV11-3|TRBJ2-1
ASSAGGFYNEQF
>TRBV10-3|TRBJ2-6
AISEQGSGANVLT
>TRBV9|TRBJ1-3
ASSVRPPDGTVGGNTIY
>TRBV30|TRBJ1-1
AWSGTANTEAF
>TRBV19|TRBJ1-5
ASSFDRDHQPQH
>TRBV7-8|TRBJ2-7
ASTPSPPSYEQY
>TRBV5-1|TRBJ1-1
ASSLGTQRSSTEAF
>TRBV6-6|TRBJ1-6
ASRTAFSSPLH
>TRBV27|TRBJ2-7
ASSFRGTAYEQY
>TRBV7-3|TRBJ2-5
ASSLGQGWQETQY
>TRBV28|TRBJ1-2
ASSPEQGLYGYT
>TRBV7-2|TRBJ2-5
ASSLGLAGAQETQY
>TRBV19|TRBJ1-1
ASRARDRGIRDTEAF
>TRBV13|TRBJ2-1
ASSSGTSGRYGF
>TRBV4-2|TRBJ1-4
ASSQTPGIGNEKLF
>TRBV9|TRBJ1-1
ASSVVGVNTEAF
>TRBV27|TRBJ1-2
ASSSTGGYAGYT
>TRBV6-5|TRBJ2-7
ASSPTVSSYEQY
>TRBV12-5|TRBJ2-3
ASQGNTDTQY
>TRBV7-2|TRBJ1-4
ASSTMTAINEKLF
>TRBV19|TRBJ1-2
ASSLANYGYT
>TRBV7-6|TRBJ2-3
ASSFGSTGGGDTQY
>TRBV2|TRBJ2-7
ASSQSTQGASEQY
>TRBV3-1/TRBV3-2|TRBJ2-3
ASSLLGAYTQY
>TRBV5-6|TRBJ1-5
ASSFAGLLPQH
>TRBV6-6|TRBJ2-1
ASSPTNEQF
>TRBV5-1|TRBJ2-5
ASSFQTGGQETQY
>TRBV19|TRBJ2-7
ASSTSGQNSYEQY
>TRBV9|TRBJ2-6
ASSAIRNSGANVLT